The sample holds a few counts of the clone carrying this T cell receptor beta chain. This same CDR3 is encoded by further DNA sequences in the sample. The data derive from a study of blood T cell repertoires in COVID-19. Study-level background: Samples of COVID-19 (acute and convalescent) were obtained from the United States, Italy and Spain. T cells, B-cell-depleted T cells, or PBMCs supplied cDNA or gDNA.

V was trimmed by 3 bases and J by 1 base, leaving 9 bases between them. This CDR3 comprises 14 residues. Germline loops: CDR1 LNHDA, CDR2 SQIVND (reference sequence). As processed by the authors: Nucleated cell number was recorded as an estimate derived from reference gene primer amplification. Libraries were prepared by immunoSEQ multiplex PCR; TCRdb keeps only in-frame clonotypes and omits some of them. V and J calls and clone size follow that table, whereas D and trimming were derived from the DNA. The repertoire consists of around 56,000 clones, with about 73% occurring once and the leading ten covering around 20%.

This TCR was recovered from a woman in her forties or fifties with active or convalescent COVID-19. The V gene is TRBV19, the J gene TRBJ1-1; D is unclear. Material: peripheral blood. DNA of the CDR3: TGTGCCAGTAGTATTGACACTCGGAACACTGAAGCTTTCTTT. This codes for CASSIDTRNTEAFF.